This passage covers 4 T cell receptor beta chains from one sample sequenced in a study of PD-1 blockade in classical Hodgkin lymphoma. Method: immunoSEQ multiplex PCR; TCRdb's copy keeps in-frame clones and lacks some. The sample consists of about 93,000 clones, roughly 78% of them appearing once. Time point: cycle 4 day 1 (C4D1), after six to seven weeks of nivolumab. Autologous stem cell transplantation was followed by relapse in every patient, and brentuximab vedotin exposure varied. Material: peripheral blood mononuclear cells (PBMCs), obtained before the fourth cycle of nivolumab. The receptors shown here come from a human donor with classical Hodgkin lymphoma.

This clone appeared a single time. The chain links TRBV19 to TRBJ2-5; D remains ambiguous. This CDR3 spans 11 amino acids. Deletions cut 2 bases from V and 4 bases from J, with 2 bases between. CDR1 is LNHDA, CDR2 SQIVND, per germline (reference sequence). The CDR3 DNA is TGTGCCAGTAGTATACGAGAGACCCAGTACTTC. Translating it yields CASSIRETQYF.

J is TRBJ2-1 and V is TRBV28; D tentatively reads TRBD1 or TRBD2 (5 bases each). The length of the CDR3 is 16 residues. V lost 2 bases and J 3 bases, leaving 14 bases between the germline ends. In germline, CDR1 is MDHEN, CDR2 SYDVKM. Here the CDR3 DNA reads TGTGCCAGCAGTTTAGGGGACCTGACAGTCTACAATGAGCAGTTCTTC. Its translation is CASSLGDLTVYNEQFF.

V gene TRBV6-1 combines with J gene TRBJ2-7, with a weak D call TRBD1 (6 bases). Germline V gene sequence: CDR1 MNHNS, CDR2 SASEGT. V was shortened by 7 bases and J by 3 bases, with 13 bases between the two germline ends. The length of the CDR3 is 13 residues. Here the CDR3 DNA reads TGTGCCAGCATCCCGGGACAAAACTACGAGCAGTACTTC. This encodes CASIPGQNYEQYF.

CDR3 bases: TGTGCCAGCAGCCAACCGGGGGCAGGGGGCGTCGGGACCGGGGAGCTGTTTTTT. It translates to CASSQPGAGGVGTGELFF. The V gene is TRBV7-9, the J gene TRBJ2-2, with 8 bases that match TRBD1. J gave up 5 bases and V 5 bases, and 16 bases lay outside the gene matches. Germline CDR1 is SEHNR and CDR2 is FQNEAQ (reference sequence). The CDR3 loop spans 18 amino acids.